A selection of T cell receptor beta chains follows, all from one sample in a study of T cells after yellow fever vaccination. TCRdb re-analysed the 5' RACE reads in MiXCR, keeping a single row per CDR3 protein. The sample has about 500,000 distinct CDR3 sequences; about 17% are singletons. The sequencing used PBMCs, collected less than 6 days after the first yellow fever vaccination. The receptors come from a young man who received the YFV17D yellow fever vaccine. Both conserved end residues are part of each CDR3. The D gene is left open where the match is weak. Size tells how often a clone was seen (once, few, many) or the class of an expanded clone, and some rows leave it out.

>TRBJ2-2|TRBD2|TRBV11-1|few
CASSFSSGGAGELFF
TGTGCCAGCAGCTTTTCCAGCGGGGGTGCCGGGGAGCTGTTTTTT
>TRBJ1-4|.|TRBV6-1|few
CAARTYEKLFF
TGTGCCGCCCGGACATATGAAAAACTGTTTTTT
>TRBJ2-6|.|TRBV4-1|few
CASSPRGTGANVLTF
TGCGCCAGCAGCCCTAGGGGTACTGGGGCCAACGTCCTGACTTTC
>TRBJ2-2|TRBD1|TRBV5-1|.
CASSEQGTPNTGELFF
TGCGCCAGCAGCGAACAGGGGACACCGAACACCGGGGAGCTGTTTTTT
>TRBJ1-1|.|TRBV12-3/TRBV12-4|.
CASHNFGQTDEAFF
TGTGCCAGCCACAACTTCGGACAGACAGATGAAGCTTTCTTT
>TRBJ2-5|TRBD1|TRBV20-1|many
CSARVAGGVETQYF
TGCAGTGCTAGAGTGGCAGGGGGAGTGGAGACCCAGTACTTC
>TRBJ2-2|.|TRBV4-3|.
CASSQSVWGNTGELFF
TGCGCCAGCAGCCAATCCGTATGGGGGAACACCGGGGAGCTGTTTTTT
>TRBJ2-7|.|TRBV6-5|few
CASSSPGPPRYEQYF
TGTGCCAGCAGTTCCCCGGGACCCCCGAGATACGAGCAGTACTTC
>TRBJ2-5|TRBD2|TRBV7-9|.
CASSLLLAGIQETQYF
TGTGCCAGCAGCTTATTACTAGCGGGGATCCAAGAGACCCAGTACTTC
>TRBJ2-5|TRBD1|TRBV7-9|.
CASSLTGGSQETQYF
TGTGCCAGCAGCTTGACAGGGGGGTCCCAAGAGACCCAGTACTTC
>TRBJ2-1|.|TRBV9|.
CASSPRDRTYNEQFF
TGTGCCAGCAGCCCCCGGGACCGAACCTATAATGAGCAGTTCTTC
>TRBJ2-5|.|TRBV20-1|.
CSARDLGLQETQYF
TGCAGTGCTAGAGATCTGGGTCTCCAAGAGACCCAGTACTTC
>TRBJ2-7|.|TRBV7-9|.
CASSPTGFNEQYF
TGTGCCAGCAGCCCTACAGGGTTCAACGAGCAGTACTTC
>TRBJ2-7|.|TRBV5-1|many
CASSQKAGLYEQYF
TGCGCCAGCAGCCAGAAGGCAGGATTATACGAGCAGTACTTC
>TRBJ2-5|.|TRBV11-2|few
CASSLVLGGETQYF
TGTGCCAGCAGCTTGGTTTTAGGGGGGGAGACCCAGTACTTC
>TRBJ1-2|.|TRBV12-5|.
CASGLVLDHRGLYGYTF
TGTGCTAGTGGTTTGGTACTAGACCATAGGGGATTGTATGGCTACACCTTC
>TRBJ2-3|TRBD2|TRBV4-3|.
CASSQRAGSSTDTQYF
TGCGCCAGCAGCCAACGAGCGGGGTCTAGCACAGATACGCAGTATTTT
>TRBJ2-7|TRBD2|TRBV20-1|.
CSARDPLGLAGVEQYF
TGCAGTGCTAGAGACCCCCTGGGACTAGCGGGGGTCGAGCAGTACTTC
>TRBJ1-5|TRBD1|TRBV20-1|few
CSAAGQGRSNQPQHF
TGCAGTGCTGCTGGACAGGGTAGGAGCAATCAGCCCCAGCATTTT
>TRBJ2-1|TRBD2|TRBV27|.
CARREEEQFF
TGTGCCCGCCGGGAGGAAGAGCAGTTCTTC
>TRBJ1-2|.|TRBV3-1|.
CASSQGEIPNYGYTF
TGTGCCAGCAGCCAAGGTGAAATTCCGAACTATGGCTACACCTTC
>TRBJ1-6|.|TRBV4-3|.
CASSQEGGSPLHF
TGCGCCAGCAGCCAAGAGGGGGGATCACCCCTCCACTTT
>TRBJ2-1|TRBD1|TRBV7-3|.
CASSFGTDNEQFF
TGTGCCAGCAGCTTTGGGACAGACAATGAGCAGTTCTTC
>TRBJ2-7|.|TRBV2|.
CASTTTGWEQYF
TGTGCCAGCACTACCACAGGGTGGGAGCAGTACTTC
>TRBJ2-1|.|TRBV5-1|many
CASSLGGLSYNEQFF
TGCGCCAGCAGCTTAGGGGGACTCTCCTACAATGAGCAGTTCTTC
>TRBJ2-3|.|TRBV12-3/TRBV12-4|few
CASTETDTQYF
TGTGCCAGCACAGAAACCGATACGCAGTATTTT
>TRBJ2-3|.|TRBV5-1|few
CASSLDSLTDTQYF
TGCGCCAGCAGCTTGGACAGCCTCACAGATACGCAGTATTTT
>TRBJ1-3|.|TRBV6-5|.
CASSYLQGDSGNTIYF
TGTGCCAGCAGTTACCTCCAAGGAGACTCTGGAAACACCATATATTTT
>TRBJ2-2|.|TRBV12-3/TRBV12-4|many
CASSRTDLYTGELFF
TGTGCCAGCAGTCGGACAGACCTATACACCGGGGAGCTGTTTTTT
>TRBJ2-5|TRBD2|TRBV2|few
CASQGGLAGSGETQYF
TGTGCCAGCCAAGGTGGTCTAGCGGGGTCGGGAGAGACCCAGTACTTC
>TRBJ2-5|.|TRBV18|few
CASSATGRETQYF
TGTGCCAGCTCAGCGACAGGGAGGGAGACCCAGTACTTC
>TRBJ2-3|.|TRBV7-3|.
CASSPRGDTDTQYF
TGTGCCAGCAGCCCCAGGGGGGACACAGATACGCAGTATTTT
>TRBJ1-2|TRBD1|TRBV7-2|few
CASSLRTGGFGDGYTF
TGTGCCAGCAGCTTGAGGACAGGGGGCTTCGGGGATGGCTACACCTTC
>TRBJ2-1|.|TRBV29-1|few
CSAKGRAAYNEQFF
TGCAGCGCTAAGGGGCGGGCAGCATACAATGAGCAGTTCTTC
>TRBJ2-1|.|TRBV19|.
CASSIVPPTAGQFF
TGTGCCAGTAGTATAGTCCCCCCGACTGCAGGGCAGTTCTTC
>TRBJ1-4|.|TRBV20-1|.
CSASDGQSTNEKLFF
TGCAGTGCTAGCGACGGACAGTCAACTAATGAAAAACTGTTTTTT
>TRBJ1-1|.|TRBV4-3|.
CASSQDYRAGYYTEAFF
TGCGCCAGCAGCCAAGATTATCGGGCAGGTTATTACACTGAAGCTTTCTTT
>TRBJ2-7|.|TRBV19|few
CASSPGLNYEQYF
TGTGCCAGTAGTCCGGGACTGAACTACGAGCAGTACTTC
>TRBJ1-2|.|TRBV5-6|few
CASSKDTYGYTF
TGTGCCAGCAGTAAGGACACCTATGGCTACACCTTC
>TRBJ2-2|TRBD2|TRBV6-1|.
CASSGLAGNGNTGELFF
TGTGCCAGCAGCGGACTAGCGGGTAACGGGAACACCGGGGAGCTGTTTTTT
>TRBJ1-1|TRBD1|TRBV4-1|few
CASSSFDRDRTEAFF
TGCGCCAGCAGCTCCTTCGACAGGGATCGGACTGAAGCTTTCTTT
>TRBJ1-1|.|TRBV4-1|.
CASSQVPTNTEAFF
TGCGCCAGCAGCCAGGTCCCGACGAACACTGAAGCTTTCTTT
>TRBJ1-3|.|TRBV4-3|few
CASSQGGLLGNTIYF
TGCGCCAGCAGCCAAGGAGGGCTCCTTGGAAACACCATATATTTT
>TRBJ1-1|TRBD1|TRBV29-1|few
CSVAVQGTEAFF
TGCAGCGTTGCTGTACAGGGGACTGAAGCTTTCTTT
>TRBJ2-3|.|TRBV24-1|.
CATSDAVAEYIGDTQYF
TGTGCCACCAGTGATGCCGTGGCTGAGTATATCGGAGATACGCAGTATTTT
>TRBJ1-5|TRBD1|TRBV27|few
CASGRQGGNQPQHF
TGTGCCAGCGGAAGACAGGGAGGCAATCAGCCCCAGCATTTT
>TRBJ2-7|TRBD1|TRBV5-1|.
CASPEPWKRYRGFDEQYF
TGCGCCAGCCCCGAACCATGGAAAAGATACAGGGGCTTCGACGAGCAGTACTTC
>TRBJ2-3|.|TRBV3-1|.
CATCRQGPETQYF
TGTGCCACCTGCCGGCAGGGCCCTGAGACGCAGTATTTT
>TRBJ2-7|TRBD1|TRBV7-8|.
CASSSARDRVRSSYEQYF
TGTGCCAGCAGCTCAGCCCGGGACAGGGTAAGGAGCTCCTACGAGCAGTACTTC
>TRBJ2-7|.|TRBV15|.
CATSNSEDYEQYF
TGTGCCACCAGCAATAGCGAGGACTACGAGCAGTACTTC
>TRBJ2-1|.|TRBV20-1|.
CSATNNEQFF
TGCAGTGCTACAAACAATGAGCAGTTCTTC
>TRBJ1-2|TRBD1|TRBV4-1|few
CASSQPTQRIDRGRSYTF
TGCGCCAGCAGCCAACCCACACAGAGAATAGACAGGGGGCGAAGCTACACCTTC
>TRBJ1-6|.|TRBV3-1|few
CASSVQHRNSPLHF
TGTGCCAGCAGCGTTCAACACAGGAATTCACCCCTCCACTTT
>TRBJ1-5|.|TRBV6-1|.
CASSEARGPHQPQHF
TGTGCCAGCAGTGAAGCTCGCGGGCCTCATCAGCCCCAGCATTTT